These T cell receptor beta chains were read from a single sample in a study of blood T cell repertoires in COVID-19. Only in-frame clones appear in the TCRdb table, and some are missing; sequencing was by immunoSEQ multiplex PCR. Here the sample spans about 260,000 clones, about nine tenths being singletons. Sequenced: peripheral blood. All receptors come from a woman aged 40 to 50 who had recovered from COVID-19. The CDR3 runs from the conserved cysteine through the conserved F or W. The order of the fields is V gene, D gene, clone size, J gene, CDR3 DNA, CDR3 protein. D genes are given only for firm matches. A row's size may be missing; if present it is once, few, many or a size class.

V gene: TRBV30
D gene: .
clone size: .
J gene: TRBJ2-5
CDR3 DNA: TGTGCCTGGAGTGTAGGGGGAACGGGAGAGACCCAGTACTTC
CDR3 protein: CAWSVGGTGETQYF

V gene: TRBV9
D gene: TRBD1
clone size: .
J gene: TRBJ1-1
CDR3 DNA: TGTGCCAGCAGCGCCCGACAGGGGGCAGGAACTGAAGCTTTCTTT
CDR3 protein: CASSARQGAGTEAFF

V gene: TRBV7-9
D gene: TRBD1
clone size: .
J gene: TRBJ2-5
CDR3 DNA: TGTGCCAGCAGCTTGACAGGGGAAGAGACCCAGTACTTC
CDR3 protein: CASSLTGEETQYF

V gene: TRBV13
D gene: .
clone size: .
J gene: TRBJ1-3
CDR3 DNA: TGTGCCAGCAGCTTCCGACAGACTGGAAACACCATATATTTT
CDR3 protein: CASSFRQTGNTIYF

V gene: TRBV5-1
D gene: .
clone size: .
J gene: TRBJ2-2
CDR3 DNA: TGCGCCAGTCGACCAGGGGGGACGTACACCGGGGAGCTGTTTTTT
CDR3 protein: CASRPGGTYTGELFF

V gene: TRBV5-1
D gene: .
clone size: .
J gene: TRBJ1-4
CDR3 DNA: TGCGCCAGCAGCTTGGTGGCGACAGGCCGAGGTGAAAAACTGTTTTTT
CDR3 protein: CASSLVATGRGEKLFF

V gene: TRBV9
D gene: TRBD2
clone size: .
J gene: TRBJ2-5
CDR3 DNA: TGTGCCAGCAGCACGGGGGGGACACCGGAGCAGGAGACCCAGTACTTC
CDR3 protein: CASSTGGTPEQETQYF

V gene: TRBV27
D gene: .
clone size: once
J gene: TRBJ2-1
CDR3 DNA: TGTGCCAGCAGTTTATTTCGGGGAACCTACAATGAGCAGTTCTTC
CDR3 protein: CASSLFRGTYNEQFF

V gene: TRBV5-4
D gene: TRBD2
clone size: .
J gene: TRBJ2-3
CDR3 DNA: TGTGCCAGCAGCTCCATGGCGGGGGGGCCCGGAGATACGCAGTATTTT
CDR3 protein: CASSSMAGGPGDTQYF

V gene: TRBV30
D gene: TRBD2
clone size: few
J gene: TRBJ2-5
CDR3 DNA: TGTGCCGCGGGACTAGCGGGGCGAGAGACCCAGTACTTC
CDR3 protein: CAAGLAGRETQYF

V gene: TRBV5-4
D gene: TRBD2
clone size: .
J gene: TRBJ2-1
CDR3 DNA: TGTGCCAGCACTGGCATGGGGGGGGGAGGTGAGCAGTTCTTC
CDR3 protein: CASTGMGGGGEQFF

V gene: TRBV6-6
D gene: TRBD1
clone size: .
J gene: TRBJ2-7
CDR3 DNA: TGTGCCAGCAGTTACCCACGGACAGGGGGCGAGCAGTACTTC
CDR3 protein: CASSYPRTGGEQYF

V gene: TRBV9
D gene: .
clone size: .
J gene: TRBJ2-2
CDR3 DNA: TGTGCCAGCAGCGTAACAGCGGGGACCGTAGGCAGGGGCACCGGGGAGCTGTTTTTT
CDR3 protein: CASSVTAGTVGRGTGELFF

V gene: TRBV7-8
D gene: .
clone size: .
J gene: TRBJ1-3
CDR3 DNA: TGTGCCAGCAGCTTAGCAGGGGGGGACGGTGGAAACACCATATATTTT
CDR3 protein: CASSLAGGDGGNTIYF

V gene: TRBV18
D gene: .
clone size: few
J gene: TRBJ2-7
CDR3 DNA: TGTGCCAGCTCACCACCCCTCAGCGGGTACGGGGTGCAGTACTTC
CDR3 protein: CASSPPLSGYGVQYF

V gene: TRBV2
D gene: .
clone size: .
J gene: TRBJ2-6
CDR3 DNA: TGTGCCAGCAGTGACCCGTCTGGGGCCAACGTCCTGACTTTC
CDR3 protein: CASSDPSGANVLTF

V gene: TRBV7-8
D gene: .
clone size: .
J gene: TRBJ1-1
CDR3 DNA: TGTGCCAGCAGCGTACAGGGCTACACTGAAGCTTTCTTT
CDR3 protein: CASSVQGYTEAFF

V gene: TRBV4-1
D gene: TRBD1
clone size: .
J gene: TRBJ2-7
CDR3 DNA: TGCGCCAGCAGCCAGGCTCAGGGGGCCTACGAGCAGTACTTC
CDR3 protein: CASSQAQGAYEQYF

V gene: TRBV7-8
D gene: .
clone size: .
J gene: TRBJ2-7
CDR3 DNA: TGTGCCAGCCGCTTCCAGGGAGGCGCCTACGAGCAGTACTTC
CDR3 protein: CASRFQGGAYEQYF

V gene: TRBV10-2
D gene: TRBD1
clone size: .
J gene: TRBJ1-2
CDR3 DNA: TGCGCCAGCAGACAGGGGGACTATGGCTACACCTTC
CDR3 protein: CASRQGDYGYTF

V gene: TRBV7-9
D gene: .
clone size: .
J gene: TRBJ1-2
CDR3 DNA: TGTGCCAGCAGCCCTCGCTCCGGTCAAGCGGTTTACTATGGCTACACCTTC
CDR3 protein: CASSPRSGQAVYYGYTF

V gene: TRBV27
D gene: .
clone size: once
J gene: TRBJ1-3
CDR3 DNA: TGTGCCAGCAGCCCAGGGTTTGCTGGAAACACCATATATTTT
CDR3 protein: CASSPGFAGNTIYF

V gene: TRBV4-3
D gene: TRBD1
clone size: once
J gene: TRBJ2-1
CDR3 DNA: TGCGCCAGCAGCCAAGTGAGGGACAGGGGGAGTGAGCAGTTCTTC
CDR3 protein: CASSQVRDRGSEQFF

V gene: TRBV18
D gene: TRBD1
clone size: .
J gene: TRBJ2-7
CDR3 DNA: TGTGCCAGCTCGCATGACCGGGACAGGGGCCATGGGCAGTACTTC
CDR3 protein: CASSHDRDRGHGQYF

V gene: TRBV7-2
D gene: .
clone size: .
J gene: TRBJ2-7
CDR3 DNA: TGTGCCAGCAGCTTAGCTCGGGCGGGCGAGCAGTACTTC
CDR3 protein: CASSLARAGEQYF

V gene: TRBV9
D gene: TRBD1
clone size: .
J gene: TRBJ1-1
CDR3 DNA: TGTGCCAGCAGCCCAGGGGGCCACACTGAAGCTTTCTTT
CDR3 protein: CASSPGGHTEAFF

V gene: TRBV30
D gene: .
clone size: .
J gene: TRBJ2-5
CDR3 DNA: TGTGCCTGGGACAAGCTCGGGGCCCAGTACTTC
CDR3 protein: CAWDKLGAQYF

V gene: TRBV9
D gene: TRBD1
clone size: once
J gene: TRBJ2-7
CDR3 DNA: TGTGCCAGCAGCCCCTCGGACAGGCTCTACGAGCAGTACTTC
CDR3 protein: CASSPSDRLYEQYF

V gene: TRBV7-2
D gene: TRBD1
clone size: once
J gene: TRBJ2-6
CDR3 DNA: TGTGCCAGCAGCTGGCGAGGGGGCGCGGGGGCCAACGTCCTGACTTTC
CDR3 protein: CASSWRGGAGANVLTF

V gene: TRBV6-5
D gene: .
clone size: .
J gene: TRBJ2-5
CDR3 DNA: TGTGCCAGCACCCCCACAGGGCCCAGGAGGGAGACCCAGTACTTC
CDR3 protein: CASTPTGPRRETQYF

V gene: TRBV24-1
D gene: TRBD1
clone size: .
J gene: TRBJ1-4
CDR3 DNA: TGTGCCACCAGTGATTTGCAGGGGGGCTTTCTTAATGAAAAACTGTTTTTT
CDR3 protein: CATSDLQGGFLNEKLFF

V gene: TRBV7-8
D gene: .
clone size: few
J gene: TRBJ1-6
CDR3 DNA: TGTGCCAGCAGCGGACCTAGGGGAACCTATAATTCACCCCTCCACTTT
CDR3 protein: CASSGPRGTYNSPLHF

V gene: TRBV11-3
D gene: TRBD1
clone size: .
J gene: TRBJ2-1
CDR3 DNA: TGTGCCAGCAGCCCAGGACAGGGAACCTACAATGAGCAGTTCTTC
CDR3 protein: CASSPGQGTYNEQFF

V gene: TRBV11-2
D gene: .
clone size: many
J gene: TRBJ1-6
CDR3 DNA: TGTGCCAGCAGCTTAGTTGGCATAAATTCACCCCTCCACTTT
CDR3 protein: CASSLVGINSPLHF

V gene: TRBV11-2
D gene: TRBD2
clone size: .
J gene: TRBJ2-1
CDR3 DNA: TGTGCCAGCAGCTGGAGACTAGCGCACTCCTACAATGAGCAGTTCTTC
CDR3 protein: CASSWRLAHSYNEQFF

V gene: TRBV5-1
D gene: .
clone size: .
J gene: TRBJ1-2
CDR3 DNA: TGCGCCAGCATGGGGGGGTCCTATGGCTACACCTTC
CDR3 protein: CASMGGSYGYTF

V gene: TRBV10-3
D gene: .
clone size: .
J gene: TRBJ2-3
CDR3 DNA: TGTGCCATCAGTGAGCCGGACAGATACACAGATACGCAGTATTTT
CDR3 protein: CAISEPDRYTDTQYF

V gene: TRBV10-1
D gene: TRBD1
clone size: few
J gene: TRBJ2-7
CDR3 DNA: TGCGCCAGCAGTGAGGGGACAGGGGGCTACGAGCAGTACTTC
CDR3 protein: CASSEGTGGYEQYF

V gene: TRBV19
D gene: .
clone size: .
J gene: TRBJ2-3
CDR3 DNA: TGTGCCAGTAGTATTTATGGGGCCAGGATCAGCACAGATACGCAGTATTTT
CDR3 protein: CASSIYGARISTDTQYF

V gene: TRBV20-1
D gene: .
clone size: .
J gene: TRBJ1-2
CDR3 DNA: TGCAGTGCTAGTAACCTATTGAGGGGGAGCTGGTATGGCTACACCTTC
CDR3 protein: CSASNLLRGSWYGYTF

V gene: TRBV19
D gene: TRBD1
clone size: .
J gene: TRBJ2-4
CDR3 DNA: TGTGCCAGTAGTCCCCTTCCGGACAGGGTGGGCAAAAACATTCAGTACTTC
CDR3 protein: CASSPLPDRVGKNIQYF

V gene: TRBV7-9
D gene: .
clone size: .
J gene: TRBJ1-4
CDR3 DNA: TGTGCCAGCAGCTTAGGCGTGTTGCTGTTTTTT
CDR3 protein: CASSLGVLLFF

V gene: TRBV5-1
D gene: .
clone size: .
J gene: TRBJ1-1
CDR3 DNA: TGCGCCAGCAGCCTCCCAGCGGGGCCGATGAACACTGAAGCTTTCTTT
CDR3 protein: CASSLPAGPMNTEAFF

V gene: TRBV29-1
D gene: .
clone size: .
J gene: TRBJ2-3
CDR3 DNA: TGCAGCGTTGAAGCATCCACAGATACGCAGTATTTT
CDR3 protein: CSVEASTDTQYF

V gene: TRBV6-1
D gene: TRBD1
clone size: .
J gene: TRBJ2-1
CDR3 DNA: TGTGCCAGCAGTGCCCCCGACAGGGGGCTCTACAATGAGCAGTTCTTC
CDR3 protein: CASSAPDRGLYNEQFF

V gene: TRBV7-6
D gene: .
clone size: .
J gene: TRBJ1-3
CDR3 DNA: TGTGCCAGCAGCTTAGAGGGGTTCACGGCTGGAAACACCATATATTTT
CDR3 protein: CASSLEGFTAGNTIYF

V gene: TRBV6-5
D gene: TRBD1
clone size: .
J gene: TRBJ1-2
CDR3 DNA: TGTGCCGGTGCCCCCGGGACAGCTCCCTCCTATGGCTACACCTTC
CDR3 protein: CAGAPGTAPSYGYTF

V gene: TRBV5-4
D gene: .
clone size: .
J gene: TRBJ1-3
CDR3 DNA: TGTGCCAGCAGCTTAGACGACAATGGAAACACCATATATTTT
CDR3 protein: CASSLDDNGNTIYF

V gene: TRBV6-2/TRBV6-3
D gene: .
clone size: .
J gene: TRBJ2-1
CDR3 DNA: TGTGCCAGCAGCCAACAAGGTGGACTTTGGGGAGATGAGCAGTTCTTC
CDR3 protein: CASSQQGGLWGDEQFF

V gene: TRBV5-1
D gene: .
clone size: once
J gene: TRBJ1-1
CDR3 DNA: TGCGCCAGCAGCTTGGGAAGGGGGATGAACACTGAAGCTTTCTTT
CDR3 protein: CASSLGRGMNTEAFF

V gene: TRBV18
D gene: .
clone size: .
J gene: TRBJ1-5
CDR3 DNA: TGTGCCAGCTCACCTGCCACCGGGGATCAGCCCCAGCATTTT
CDR3 protein: CASSPATGDQPQHF

V gene: TRBV6-5
D gene: .
clone size: .
J gene: TRBJ1-5
CDR3 DNA: TGTGCCAGCAGTTCGGCGGATAGCGGTAGTCAGCCCCAGCATTTT
CDR3 protein: CASSSADSGSQPQHF

V gene: TRBV7-2
D gene: .
clone size: .
J gene: TRBJ2-1
CDR3 DNA: TGTGCCAGCAGCTTGAATGCGGGGGCGTACAATGAGCAGTTCTTC
CDR3 protein: CASSLNAGAYNEQFF